This T cell receptor (beta chain) came from a study of human T cells and chemical hapten exposure. Overall study: Chiefly women, the patients showed alopecia areata, totalis or universalis. General study results and limits: While controls formed fewer of them, expanded TCRs formed significantly more large CDR3 similarity clusters.

Regarding time point: patch test 1, 2 weeks after DPC sensitization. Treatment noted: therapeutic diphenylcyclopropenone sensitization with weekly scalp DPC. At patch-test visits, sampling came before the patch test. Per the study methods: Per sample, the median was 95,638 TCRs, with values from around 25,000 to 690,000. TCRdb passed the RACE reads through MiXCR, listing each CDR3 protein once. TCRdb, not the original authors, processed these V and J calls. This table holds around 110,000 distinct CDR3 sequences, roughly an eighth found once. There are 13 residues in the CDR3. CDR1 and CDR2 from the germline V gene are KGHDR and SFDVKD. Trimming took 4 bases from V and 3 from J, leaving 8 bases between them. There are a few counts of this clonotype. The antigen remains unidentified.

This sequence originates from a woman aged 45-60 years with alopecia areata. Some clones in this sample may be carry-over from other donors' samples. The sample here was whole blood, taken in connection with sensitization to the hapten diphenylcyclopropenone (DPC). This chain connects TRBV24-1 to TRBJ2-5; D is unclear. CDR3 in DNA: TGTGCCACCAGTGACGCCGGAAAAGAGACCCAGTACTTC. Translation gives CATSDAGKETQYF.